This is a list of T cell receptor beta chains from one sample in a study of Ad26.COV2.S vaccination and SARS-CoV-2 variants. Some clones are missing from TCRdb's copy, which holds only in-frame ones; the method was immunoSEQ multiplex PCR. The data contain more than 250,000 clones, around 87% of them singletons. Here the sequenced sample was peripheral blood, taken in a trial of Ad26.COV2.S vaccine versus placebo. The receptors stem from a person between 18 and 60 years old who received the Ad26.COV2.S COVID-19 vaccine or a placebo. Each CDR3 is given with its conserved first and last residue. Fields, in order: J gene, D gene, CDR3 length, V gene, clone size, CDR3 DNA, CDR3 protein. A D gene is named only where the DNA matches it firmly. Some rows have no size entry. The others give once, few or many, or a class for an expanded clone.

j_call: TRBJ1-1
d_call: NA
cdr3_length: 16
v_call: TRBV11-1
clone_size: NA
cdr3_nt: TGTGCCAGCAGCTTTGGTCGCCTGGTCGAGAACACTGAAGCTTTCTTT
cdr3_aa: CASSFGRLVENTEAFF

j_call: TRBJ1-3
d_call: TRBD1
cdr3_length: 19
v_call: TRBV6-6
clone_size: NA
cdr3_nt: TGTGCCAGCAGTAGATGGGACAGGGAACTCATATCCTCTGGAAACACCATATATTTT
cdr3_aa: CASSRWDRELISSGNTIYF

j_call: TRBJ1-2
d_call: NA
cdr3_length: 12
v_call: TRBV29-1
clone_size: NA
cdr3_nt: TGCAGCGTCTGGCAGCGGAACTATGGCTACACCTTC
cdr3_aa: CSVWQRNYGYTF

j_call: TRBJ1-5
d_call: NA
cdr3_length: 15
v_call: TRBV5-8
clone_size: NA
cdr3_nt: TGTGCCAGCAGCCCGTCCTGGGGGGGAAATCAGCCCCAGCATTTT
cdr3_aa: CASSPSWGGNQPQHF

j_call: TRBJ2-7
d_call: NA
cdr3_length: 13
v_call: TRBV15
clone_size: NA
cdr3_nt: TGTGCCACCAGCGGGGGACTTCCTTACGAGCAGTACTTC
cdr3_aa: CATSGGLPYEQYF

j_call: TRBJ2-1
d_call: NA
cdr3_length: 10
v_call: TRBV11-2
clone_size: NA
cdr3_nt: TGTGCCAGCAGCTTAGTCAATCAGTTCTTC
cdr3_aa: CASSLVNQFF

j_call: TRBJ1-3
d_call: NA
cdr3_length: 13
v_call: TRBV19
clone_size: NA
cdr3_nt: TGTGCCACTAGAGCCAGCTCTGGAAACACCATATATTTT
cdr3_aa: CATRASSGNTIYF

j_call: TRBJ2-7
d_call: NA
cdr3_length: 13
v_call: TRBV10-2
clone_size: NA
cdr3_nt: TGCGCCAGCAGTGAGGGTAACTACTACGAGCAGTACTTC
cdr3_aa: CASSEGNYYEQYF

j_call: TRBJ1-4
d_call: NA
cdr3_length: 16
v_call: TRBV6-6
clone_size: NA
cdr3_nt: TGTGCCAGCAGTTTCGCCTCTGTAAAGACTAATGAAAAACTGTTTTTT
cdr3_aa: CASSFASVKTNEKLFF

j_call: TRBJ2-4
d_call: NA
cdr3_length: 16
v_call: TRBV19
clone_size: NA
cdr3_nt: TGTGCCAGTAGTATAGATTCCCGGGGGCGGTGGAACATTCAGTACTTC
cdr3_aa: CASSIDSRGRWNIQYF

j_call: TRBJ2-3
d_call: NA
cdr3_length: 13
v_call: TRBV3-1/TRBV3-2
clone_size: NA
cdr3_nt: TGTGCCAGCAGTCCCACAGGTACGCATACGCAGTATTTT
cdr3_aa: CASSPTGTHTQYF

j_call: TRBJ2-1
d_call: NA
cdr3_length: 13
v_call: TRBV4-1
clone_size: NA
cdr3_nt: TGCGCCAGCAGCCAAGTAGGAATAACTAGATTCTTCTTC
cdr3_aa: CASSQVGITRFFF

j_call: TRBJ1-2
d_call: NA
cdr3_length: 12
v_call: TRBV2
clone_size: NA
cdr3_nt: TGTGCCAGCAGTGAAATGGGTTATGGCTACACCTTC
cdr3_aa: CASSEMGYGYTF

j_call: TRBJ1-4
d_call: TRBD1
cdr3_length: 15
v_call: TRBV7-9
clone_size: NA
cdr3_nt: TGTGCCAGCACGAGGGAACAGGGGGGGAATGAAAAACTGTTTTTT
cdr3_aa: CASTREQGGNEKLFF

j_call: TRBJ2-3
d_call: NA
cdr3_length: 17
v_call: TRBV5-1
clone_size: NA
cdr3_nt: TGCGCCAGCAGCTTGGGACAGGTTCTCCGAAACACAGATACGCAGTATTTT
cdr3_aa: CASSLGQVLRNTDTQYF

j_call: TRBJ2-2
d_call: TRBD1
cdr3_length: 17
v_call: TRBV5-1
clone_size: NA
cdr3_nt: TGCGCCAGCAGCTTGGCTCTGCAGGGGGCGAACACCGGGGAGCTGTTTTTT
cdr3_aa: CASSLALQGANTGELFF

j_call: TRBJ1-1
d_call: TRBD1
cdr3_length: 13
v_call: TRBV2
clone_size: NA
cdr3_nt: TGTGCCAGCCGGACAGGGTGGGACACTGAAGCTTTCTTT
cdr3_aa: CASRTGWDTEAFF

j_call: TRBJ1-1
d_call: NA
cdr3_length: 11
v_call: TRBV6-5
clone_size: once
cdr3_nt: TGTGCCAGCAGCAAGGGTGCTGAAGCTTTCTTT
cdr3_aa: CASSKGAEAFF

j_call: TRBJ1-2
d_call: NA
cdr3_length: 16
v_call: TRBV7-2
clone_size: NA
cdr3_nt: TGTGCCAGCACCCTAGCGGACAGAGAAGCTAACTATGGCTACACCTTC
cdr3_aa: CASTLADREANYGYTF

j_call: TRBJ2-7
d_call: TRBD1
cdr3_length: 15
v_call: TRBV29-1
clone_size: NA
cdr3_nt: TGCAGCGTTGACGCCGGGACAGGGTACTCCTACGAGCAGTACTTC
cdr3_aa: CSVDAGTGYSYEQYF

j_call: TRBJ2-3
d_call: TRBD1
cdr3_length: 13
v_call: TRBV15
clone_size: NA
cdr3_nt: TGTGCCACCAGCTCCCGACAGGGAGATACGCAGTATTTT
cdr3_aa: CATSSRQGDTQYF

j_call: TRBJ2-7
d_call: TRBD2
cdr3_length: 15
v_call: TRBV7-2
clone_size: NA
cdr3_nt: TGTGCCAGCAGCTTACGGGCTAGCGGGATTGGGGAGCAGTACTTC
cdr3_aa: CASSLRASGIGEQYF

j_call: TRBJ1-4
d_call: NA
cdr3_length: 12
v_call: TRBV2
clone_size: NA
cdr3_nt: TGTGCCAGCGGGGGACCCAATGAAAAACTGTTTTTT
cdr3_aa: CASGGPNEKLFF

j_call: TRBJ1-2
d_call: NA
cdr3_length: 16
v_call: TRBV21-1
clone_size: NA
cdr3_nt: TGTGCCAGCAGCAAAGAAGGGGTATGCCCGCAATGCGGCTACACCTTC
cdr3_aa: CASSKEGVCPQCGYTF

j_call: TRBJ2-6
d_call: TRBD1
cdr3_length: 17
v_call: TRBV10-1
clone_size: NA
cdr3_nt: TGCGCCAGCAGCCCGGGACAGGGGGCGCCTGGGGCCAACGTCCTGACTTTC
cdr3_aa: CASSPGQGAPGANVLTF

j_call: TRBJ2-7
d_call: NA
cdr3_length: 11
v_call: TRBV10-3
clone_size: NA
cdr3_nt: TGTGCCATCAGTGACCCCTACGAGCAGTACTTC
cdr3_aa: CAISDPYEQYF

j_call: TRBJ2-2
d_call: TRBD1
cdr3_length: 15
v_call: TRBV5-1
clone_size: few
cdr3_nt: TGCGCCAGCAGCTCAGGGGGCGCGAACACCGGGGAGCTGTTTTTT
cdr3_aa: CASSSGGANTGELFF

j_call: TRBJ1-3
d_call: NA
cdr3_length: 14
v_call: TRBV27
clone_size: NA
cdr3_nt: TGTGCCAGCAGTTCCGCCACCTTTGGAAACACCATATATTTT
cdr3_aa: CASSSATFGNTIYF

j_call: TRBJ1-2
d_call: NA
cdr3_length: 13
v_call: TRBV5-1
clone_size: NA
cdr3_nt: TGCGCCAGCAGCTCTTTACAGGGAGGTGGCTACACCTTC
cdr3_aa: CASSSLQGGGYTF

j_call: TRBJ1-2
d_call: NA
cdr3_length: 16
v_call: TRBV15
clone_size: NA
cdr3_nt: TGTGCCACCAGCACACCCTCTGGTAATCCGAGCTATGGCTACACCTTC
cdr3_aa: CATSTPSGNPSYGYTF

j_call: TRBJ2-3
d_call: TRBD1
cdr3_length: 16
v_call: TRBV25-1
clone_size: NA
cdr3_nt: TGTGCCAGCTCCACCCTCGACAGGGGATATGTAGATACGCAGTATTTT
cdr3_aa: CASSTLDRGYVDTQYF

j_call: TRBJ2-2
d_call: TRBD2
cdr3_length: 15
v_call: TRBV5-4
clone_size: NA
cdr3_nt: TGTGCCAGCAGCTTGCGACTAGCTGATACCGGGGAGCTGTTTTTT
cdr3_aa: CASSLRLADTGELFF

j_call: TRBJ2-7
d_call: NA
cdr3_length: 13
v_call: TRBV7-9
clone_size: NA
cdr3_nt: TGTGCCAGCAGCCCGCGGGACGTGAGCTCCATCGCGTTC
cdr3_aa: CASSPRDVSSIAF

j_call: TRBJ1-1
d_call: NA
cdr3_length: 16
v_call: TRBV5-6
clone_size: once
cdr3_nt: TGTGCCAGCAGCTTGGATCAGACAGTCGATGGCACTGAAGCTTTCTTT
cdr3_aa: CASSLDQTVDGTEAFF

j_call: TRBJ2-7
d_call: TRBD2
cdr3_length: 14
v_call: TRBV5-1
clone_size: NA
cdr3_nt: TGCGCCAGCAGCTATAGCGGAGACGGGGGGGAGCAGTACTTC
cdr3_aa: CASSYSGDGGEQYF

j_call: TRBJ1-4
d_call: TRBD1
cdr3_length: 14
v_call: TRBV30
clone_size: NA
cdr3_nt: TGTGCCTGGAGCCCGGGACAGGGTTTTGAAAAACTGTTTTTT
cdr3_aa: CAWSPGQGFEKLFF

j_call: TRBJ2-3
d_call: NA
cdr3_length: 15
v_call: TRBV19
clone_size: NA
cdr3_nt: TGTGCCAGTAGTTCGCCTAATCGAGGCACAGATACGCAGTATTTT
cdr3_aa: CASSSPNRGTDTQYF

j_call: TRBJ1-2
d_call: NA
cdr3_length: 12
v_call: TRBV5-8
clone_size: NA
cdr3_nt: TGTGCCAGCAGCATACAGGGATATGGCTACACCTTC
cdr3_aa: CASSIQGYGYTF

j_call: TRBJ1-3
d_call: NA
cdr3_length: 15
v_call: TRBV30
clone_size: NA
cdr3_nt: TGTGCCTGGAGTGTAGACTGGACCTCTGGAAACACCATATATTTT
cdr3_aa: CAWSVDWTSGNTIYF

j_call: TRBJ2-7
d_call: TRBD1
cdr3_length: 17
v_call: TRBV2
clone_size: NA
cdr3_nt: TGTGCCAGCAACCTTCGACCTCCGGGACAGGCCTCCTACGAGCAGTACTTC
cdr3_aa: CASNLRPPGQASYEQYF

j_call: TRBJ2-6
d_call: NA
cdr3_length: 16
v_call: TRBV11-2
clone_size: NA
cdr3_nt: TGTGCCAGCAGCTTAGGAGTGATCCATCGGGCCAACGTCCTGACTTTC
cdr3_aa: CASSLGVIHRANVLTF

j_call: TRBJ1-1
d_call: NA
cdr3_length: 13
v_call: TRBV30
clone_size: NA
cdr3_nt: TGTGCCTGGAGTATAGCGGGGAGCACTGAAGCTTTCTTT
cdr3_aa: CAWSIAGSTEAFF

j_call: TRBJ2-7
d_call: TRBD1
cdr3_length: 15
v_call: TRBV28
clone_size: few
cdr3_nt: TGTGCCAGCAGCCCCGGGACAGCCATCTCCTACGAGCAGTACTTC
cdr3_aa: CASSPGTAISYEQYF

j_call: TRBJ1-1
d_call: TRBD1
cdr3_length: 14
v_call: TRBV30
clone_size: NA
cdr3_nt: TGTGCCTGGAGTTTCCTAAGACAGGGTAGTGAAGCTTTCTTT
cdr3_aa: CAWSFLRQGSEAFF

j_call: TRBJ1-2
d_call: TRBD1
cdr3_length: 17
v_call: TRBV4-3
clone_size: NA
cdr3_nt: TGCGCCAGCAGCCTCACCGGACAGGGAGGCGTTAACTATGGCTACACCTTC
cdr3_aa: CASSLTGQGGVNYGYTF

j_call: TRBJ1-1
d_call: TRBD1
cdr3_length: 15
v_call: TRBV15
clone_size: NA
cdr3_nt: TGTGCCACCAGCCGGACAGGATTACGGAACACTGAAGCTTTCTTT
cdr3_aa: CATSRTGLRNTEAFF

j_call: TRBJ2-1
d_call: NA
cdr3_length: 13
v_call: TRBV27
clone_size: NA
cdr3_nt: TGTGCCAGCACCAGTAGGGTAGGCAATGAGCAGTTCTTC
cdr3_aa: CASTSRVGNEQFF

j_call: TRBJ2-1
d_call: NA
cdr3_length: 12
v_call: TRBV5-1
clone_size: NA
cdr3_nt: TGCGCCAGCAGCTCCCAGGGTAATGAGCAGTTCTTC
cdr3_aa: CASSSQGNEQFF